The 10 T cell receptor beta chains below all came from one sample that was sequenced in a study of cytomegalovirus exposure and HLA in healthy donors. The PCR was carried out with 60 Vbeta primers and 13 Jbeta primers. The assay was immunoSEQ multiplex PCR, and TCRdb's table has in-frame clones only and misses some. The sample comprises fewer than 110,000 clones, 60% to 80% of which are singletons, and 4% rests with the top ten. The sample taken for sequencing was PBMCs. These receptors were taken from a man aged 45-60 years in good health and CMV-seropositive.

The chain carries TRBV7-3 and TRBJ2-2; 9 positions agree with TRBD2. Germline CDR1 reads SGHTA; CDR2 reads FQGTGA. Unmatched junction bases numbered 6, after V lost 1 base and J lost 3 bases. The CDR3 has 17 amino acids. Written as DNA, the CDR3 is TGTGCCAGCAGCTTAAATCCTAGCGGGACCTACACCGGGGAGCTGTTTTTT. It yields the protein CASSLNPSGTYTGELFF.

Details on this clone: Relative to the germline gene, one junction end is altered; a read error may explain this. V gene TRBV27 combines with J gene TRBJ1-2; 10 nucleotides align to TRBD1. In germline, CDR1 is MNHEY, CDR2 SMNVEV (reference sequence). The CDR3 is made up of 16 amino acids. The CDR3 nucleotides read TGTGCCAGCAGTTTATCTGGGACAGGGGCGATCTATAGCTACACCTTC. It specifies CASSLSGTGAIYSYTF.

This rearrangement joins TRBV7-2 to TRBJ2-4, with D perhaps TRBD1 (6 bases). The CDR3 covers 17 residues. Germline V gene data show CDR1 as SGHTA and CDR2 as FQGNSA. V lost 1 base and J 0 bases, leaving 13 bases between the germline ends. The CDR3 protein is CASSLEGTREAKNIQYF. The CDR3 bases are TGTGCCAGCAGCTTAGAGGGGACAAGGGAAGCCAAAAACATTCAGTACTTC.

The V call is TRBV9, the J call TRBJ2-7; TRBD2 aligns across 11 bases. The V segment lost 5 bases and the J segment 2 bases; nucleotides outside the gene matches: 3. The V gene's germline CDR1 is SGDLS and CDR2 YYNGEE. This CDR3 comprises 14 residues. CDR3 loop: CASSSGRDTYEQYF. CDR3 sequence (DNA): TGTGCCAGCAGTAGCGGGAGGGATACCTACGAGCAGTACTTC.

The chain carries TRBV2 and TRBJ2-5; TRBD1 agrees at 8 bases. Losses at the gene ends were 6 bases for V and 1 base for J; bases not matched to a gene: 7. Germline CDR1 and CDR2: SNHLY and FYNNEI. The CDR3 covers 15 residues. As DNA, the CDR3 is TGTGCCAGCAGCCGAGGGGACAGGACCCAAGAGACCCAGTACTTC. This translates into CASSRGDRTQETQYF.

The chain uses TRBV5-6 and TRBJ1-5, with D hard to call. The germline V gene encodes CDR1 SGHDT and CDR2 YYEEEE. Trimming stripped 2 bases from V and 7 bases from J, with 13 bases between. The CDR3 sequence is 14 residues long. CDR3 sequence: CASSFAGSEQPQHF. For the CDR3, the DNA is TGTGCCAGCAGCTTTGCGGGGAGCGAACAGCCCCAGCATTTT. Drawing the rest from reference TRBV5-6 and TRBJ1-5, the complete variable domain is DAGVTQSPTHLIKTRGQQVTLRCSPKSGHDTVSWYQQALGQGPQFIFQYYEEEERQRGNFPDRFSGHQFPNYSSELNVNALLLGDSALYLCASSFAGSEQPQHFGDGTRLSIL.

The rearrangement links TRBV5-1 to TRBJ2-1; 7 positions match TRBD1. The CDR3 has 14 residues. The junction had 5 bases not matched to a gene; V was cut back by 2 bases and J by 6 bases. CDR1 and CDR2 (germline): SGHRS, YFSETQ. The CDR3 region is CASSFDRVRNEQFF. The CDR3 DNA follows: TGCGCCAGCAGCTTTGACAGGGTACGCAATGAGCAGTTCTTC.

Notes on this clone: Other DNA sequences in the same sample also yield this CDR3. The chain is built from TRBV4-1 and TRBJ2-7, with TRBD2 as a possible D gene (5 bases). The V end lost 1 base, the J end lost 3 bases, and 10 bases lay between the germline ends. Germline CDR1 is MGHRA and CDR2 is YSYEKL. CDR3 length equals 14 residues. CDR3 DNA sequence: TGCGCCAGCAGCCAAGGCGAGGGAGACTACGAGCAGTACTTC. Encoded protein: CASSQGEGDYEQYF.

The CDR3: CASSGGDSSNEKLFF. Here the CDR3 DNA reads TGTGCCAGCAGCGGGGGGGACAGTTCTAATGAAAAACTGTTTTTT. The chain combines TRBV6-6 with TRBJ1-4, with TRBD1 matching 7 bases. Trimming cost V 6 bases and J 3 bases; bases outside gene matches: 7. This CDR3 comprises 15 residues. CDR1 and CDR2 from the germline V gene are MNHNY and SVGAGI (reference sequence).

J is TRBJ2-2 and V is TRBV25-1, with 10 bases fitting TRBD2. The CDR3 consists of 15 residues. Germline assignment: CDR1 MGHDK and CDR2 SYGVNS. With 9 bases clipped from V and 4 bases from J, the junction kept 8 bases outside the gene matches. The CDR3 DNA reads TGTGCCAGTGCGTCACTAGCGGGACTCACCGGGGAGCTGTTTTTT. It yields the protein CASASLAGLTGELFF.